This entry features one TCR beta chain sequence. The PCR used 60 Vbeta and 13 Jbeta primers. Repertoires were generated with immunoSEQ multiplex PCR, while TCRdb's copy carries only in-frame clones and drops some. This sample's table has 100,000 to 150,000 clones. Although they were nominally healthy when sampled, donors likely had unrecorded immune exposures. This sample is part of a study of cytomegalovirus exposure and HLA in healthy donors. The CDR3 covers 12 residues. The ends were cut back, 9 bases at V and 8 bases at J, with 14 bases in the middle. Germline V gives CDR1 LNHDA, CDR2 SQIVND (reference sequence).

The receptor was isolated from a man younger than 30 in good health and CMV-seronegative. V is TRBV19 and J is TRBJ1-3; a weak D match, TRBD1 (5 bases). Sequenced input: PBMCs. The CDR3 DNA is TGTGCCAGCCAACAGGTTTGGGACACCATATATTTT. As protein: CASQQVWDTIYF.